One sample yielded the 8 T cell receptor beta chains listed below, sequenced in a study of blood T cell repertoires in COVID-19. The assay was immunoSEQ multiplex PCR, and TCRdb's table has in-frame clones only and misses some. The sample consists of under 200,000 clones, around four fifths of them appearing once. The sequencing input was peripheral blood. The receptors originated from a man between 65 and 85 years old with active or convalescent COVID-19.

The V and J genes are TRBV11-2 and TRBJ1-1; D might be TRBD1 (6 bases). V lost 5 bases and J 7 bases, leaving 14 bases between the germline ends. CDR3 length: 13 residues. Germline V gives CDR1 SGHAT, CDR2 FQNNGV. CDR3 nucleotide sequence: TGTGCCAGCAGCCATAACAGGGAGGGTGAAGCTTTCTTT. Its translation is CASSHNREGEAFF.

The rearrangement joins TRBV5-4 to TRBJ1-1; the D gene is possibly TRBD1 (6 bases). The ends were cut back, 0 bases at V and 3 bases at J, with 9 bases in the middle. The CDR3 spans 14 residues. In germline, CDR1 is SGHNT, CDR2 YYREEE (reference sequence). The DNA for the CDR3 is TGTGCCAGCAGCTTGGCTGGGGGCGACACTGAAGCTTTCTTT. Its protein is CASSLAGGDTEAFF.

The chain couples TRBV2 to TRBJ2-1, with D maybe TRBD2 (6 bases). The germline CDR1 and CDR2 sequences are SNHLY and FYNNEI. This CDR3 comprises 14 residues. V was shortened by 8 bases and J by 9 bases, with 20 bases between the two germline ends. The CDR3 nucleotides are TGTGCCAGCCGATATGGAGGGCATGGAATTGAGCAGTTCTTC. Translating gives CASRYGGHGIEQFF.

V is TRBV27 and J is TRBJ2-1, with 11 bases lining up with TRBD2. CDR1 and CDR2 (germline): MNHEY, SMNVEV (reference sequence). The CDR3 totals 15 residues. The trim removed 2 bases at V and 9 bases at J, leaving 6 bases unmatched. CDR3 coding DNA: TGTGCCAGCAGTTTAGGTAGCGGGAGGGCTAGTGAGCAGTTCTTC. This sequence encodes CASSLGSGRASEQFF.

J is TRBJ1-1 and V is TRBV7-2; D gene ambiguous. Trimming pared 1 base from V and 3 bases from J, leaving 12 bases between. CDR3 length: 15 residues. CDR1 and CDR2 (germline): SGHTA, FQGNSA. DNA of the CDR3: TGTGCCAGCAGCTTAGTACAAACGGGTTACACTGAAGCTTTCTTT. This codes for CASSLVQTGYTEAFF.

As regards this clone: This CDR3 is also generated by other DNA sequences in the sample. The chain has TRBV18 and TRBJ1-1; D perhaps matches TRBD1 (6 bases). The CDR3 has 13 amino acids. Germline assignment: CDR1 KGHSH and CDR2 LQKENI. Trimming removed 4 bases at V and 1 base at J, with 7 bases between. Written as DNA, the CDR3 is TGTGCCAGCTCACGGACAGCGAACACTGAAGCTTTCTTT. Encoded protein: CASSRTANTEAFF.

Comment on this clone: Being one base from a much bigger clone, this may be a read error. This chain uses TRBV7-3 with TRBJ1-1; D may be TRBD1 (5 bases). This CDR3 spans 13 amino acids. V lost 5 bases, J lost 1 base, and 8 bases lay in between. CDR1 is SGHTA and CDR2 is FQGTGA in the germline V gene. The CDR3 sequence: CASSPQGNTEAFF. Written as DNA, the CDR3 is TGTGCCAGCAGCCCCCAGGGGAACACTGAAGCTTTCTTT.

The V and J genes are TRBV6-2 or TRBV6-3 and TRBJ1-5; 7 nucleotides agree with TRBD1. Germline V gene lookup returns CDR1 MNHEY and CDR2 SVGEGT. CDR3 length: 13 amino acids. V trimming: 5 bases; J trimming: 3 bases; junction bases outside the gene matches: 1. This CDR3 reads CASSDRVNQPQHF. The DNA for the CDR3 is TGTGCCAGCAGTGACAGGGTCAATCAGCCCCAGCATTTT.